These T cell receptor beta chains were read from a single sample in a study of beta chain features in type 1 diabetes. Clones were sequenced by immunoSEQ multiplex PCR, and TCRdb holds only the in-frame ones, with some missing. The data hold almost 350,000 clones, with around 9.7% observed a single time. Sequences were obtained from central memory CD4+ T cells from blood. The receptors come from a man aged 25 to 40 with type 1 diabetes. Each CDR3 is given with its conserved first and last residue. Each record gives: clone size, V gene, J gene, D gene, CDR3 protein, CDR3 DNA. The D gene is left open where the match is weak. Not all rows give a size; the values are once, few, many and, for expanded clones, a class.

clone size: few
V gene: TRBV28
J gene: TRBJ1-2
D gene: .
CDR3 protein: CASSSPSETGSYTF
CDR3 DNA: TGTGCCAGCAGTTCCCCATCCGAAACAGGGTCCTACACCTTC

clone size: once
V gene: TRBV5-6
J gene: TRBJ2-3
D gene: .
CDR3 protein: CASSVWSGYTQYF
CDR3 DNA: TGTGCCAGCAGCGTATGGTCGGGGTATACGCAGTATTTT

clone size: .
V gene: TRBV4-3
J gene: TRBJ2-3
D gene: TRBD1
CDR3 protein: CASSQGTGVVRDTQYF
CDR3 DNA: TGCGCCAGCAGCCAAGGGACAGGCGTGGTCCGAGATACGCAGTATTTT

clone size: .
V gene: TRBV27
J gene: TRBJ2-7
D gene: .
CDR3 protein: CASSYSNSYEQYF
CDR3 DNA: TGTGCCAGCAGTTATAGTAACTCCTACGAGCAGTACTTC

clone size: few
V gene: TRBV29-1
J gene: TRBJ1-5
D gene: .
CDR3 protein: CSVGSGDQPQHF
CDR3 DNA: TGCAGCGTTGGGTCGGGGGATCAGCCCCAGCATTTT

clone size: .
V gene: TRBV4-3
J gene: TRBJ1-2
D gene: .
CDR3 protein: CASSQDILGAYGYTF
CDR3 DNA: TGCGCCAGCAGCCAAGATATATTGGGGGCTTATGGCTACACCTTC

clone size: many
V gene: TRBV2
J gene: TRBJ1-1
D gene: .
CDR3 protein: CASKGHNTEAFF
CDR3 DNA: TGTGCCAGCAAGGGACACAACACTGAAGCTTTCTTT

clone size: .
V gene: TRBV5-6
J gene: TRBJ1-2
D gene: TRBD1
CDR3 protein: CASSLGQGTNYGYTF
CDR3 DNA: TGTGCCAGCAGCCTCGGACAGGGGACCAACTATGGCTACACCTTC

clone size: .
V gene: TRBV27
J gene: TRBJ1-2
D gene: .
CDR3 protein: CASGPFQHYGYTF
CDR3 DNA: TGTGCCAGCGGGCCGTTCCAGCACTATGGCTACACCTTC

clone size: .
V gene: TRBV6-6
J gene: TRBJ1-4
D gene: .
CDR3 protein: CASLDEKLFF
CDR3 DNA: TGTGCCAGCCTGGACGAAAAACTGTTTTTT

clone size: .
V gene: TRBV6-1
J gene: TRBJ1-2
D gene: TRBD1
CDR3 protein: CASSEMNPGQGDLYGYTF
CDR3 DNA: TGTGCCAGCAGTGAAATGAATCCGGGACAGGGGGACCTCTATGGCTACACCTTC

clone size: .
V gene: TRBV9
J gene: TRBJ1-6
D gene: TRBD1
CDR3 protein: CASSAGTDDNSPLHF
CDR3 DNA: TGTGCCAGCAGCGCCGGGACAGACGATAATTCACCCCTCCACTTT

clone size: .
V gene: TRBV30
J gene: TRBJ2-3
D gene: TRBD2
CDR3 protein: CAAGTSWGTDTQYF
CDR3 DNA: TGTGCCGCTGGGACTAGCTGGGGCACAGATACGCAGTATTTT

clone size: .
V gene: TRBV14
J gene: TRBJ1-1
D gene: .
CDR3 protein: CASSQDLGNNEAFF
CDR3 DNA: TGTGCCAGCAGCCAAGATTTGGGGAATAATGAAGCTTTCTTT

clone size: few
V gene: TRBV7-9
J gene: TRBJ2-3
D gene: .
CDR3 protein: CASSVALTGGTDTQYF
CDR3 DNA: TGTGCCAGCAGCGTCGCGCTAACCGGGGGCACAGATACGCAGTATTTT

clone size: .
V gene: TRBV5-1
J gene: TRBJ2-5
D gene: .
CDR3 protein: CASSPQGHGETQYF
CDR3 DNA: TGCGCCAGCAGCCCGCAGGGCCACGGAGAGACCCAGTACTTC

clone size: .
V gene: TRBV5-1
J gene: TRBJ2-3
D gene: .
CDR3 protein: CASSQGTAGNTQYF
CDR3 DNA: TGCGCCAGCAGCCAGGGGACAGCGGGGAATACGCAGTATTTT

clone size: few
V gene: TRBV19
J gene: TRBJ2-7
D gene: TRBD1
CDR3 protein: CASSHPGQGYYEQYF
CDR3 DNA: TGTGCCAGTAGTCATCCGGGACAGGGGTACTACGAGCAGTACTTC

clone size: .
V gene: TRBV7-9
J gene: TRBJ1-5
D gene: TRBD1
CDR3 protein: CASSLGDRGNQPQHF
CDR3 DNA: TGTGCCAGCAGCTTAGGGGACAGGGGCAATCAGCCCCAGCATTTT

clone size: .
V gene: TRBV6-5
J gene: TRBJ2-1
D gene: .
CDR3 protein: CASSRATAYNEQFF
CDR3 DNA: TGTGCCAGCAGTCGCGCGACAGCTTACAATGAGCAGTTCTTC

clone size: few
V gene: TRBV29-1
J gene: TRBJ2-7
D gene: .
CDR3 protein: CSVTVGRYEQYF
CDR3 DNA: TGCAGCGTCACCGTCGGACGCTACGAGCAGTACTTC

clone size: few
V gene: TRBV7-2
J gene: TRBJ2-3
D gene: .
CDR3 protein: CASSLGLPDTQYF
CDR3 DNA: TGTGCCAGCAGCTTAGGCCTGCCGGATACGCAGTATTTT

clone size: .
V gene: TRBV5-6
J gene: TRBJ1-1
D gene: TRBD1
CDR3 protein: CASSLGSSSGGSNTEAFF
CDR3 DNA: TGTGCCAGCAGCTTAGGCTCATCGTCAGGGGGCTCCAACACTGAAGCTTTCTTT

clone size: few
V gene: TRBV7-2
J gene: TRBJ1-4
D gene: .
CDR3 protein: CASSSGTEKLFF
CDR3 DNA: TGTGCCAGCAGCTCCGGGACCGAGAAACTGTTTTTT

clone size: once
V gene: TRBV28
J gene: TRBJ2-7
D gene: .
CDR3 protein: CASSLTARQQYF
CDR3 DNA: TGTGCCAGCAGTTTAACGGCCCGGCAGCAGTACTTC

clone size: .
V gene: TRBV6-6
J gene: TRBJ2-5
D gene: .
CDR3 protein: CASSQTRFQETQYF
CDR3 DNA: TGTGCCAGCAGCCAAACTAGGTTCCAAGAGACCCAGTACTTC

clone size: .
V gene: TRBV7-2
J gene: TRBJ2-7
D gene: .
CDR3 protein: CASSLTGGDSYEQYF
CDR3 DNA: TGTGCCAGCAGCCTCACTGGAGGTGATTCCTACGAGCAGTACTTC

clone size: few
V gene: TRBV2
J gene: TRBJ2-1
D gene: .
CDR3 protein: CASNEGGPVGEQFF
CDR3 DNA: TGTGCCAGCAATGAGGGGGGTCCGGTGGGTGAGCAGTTCTTC